The T cell receptor beta chain described here comes from a study of tumor and adjacent non-tumor tissue in lung cancer. Overall study findings and caveats: Shorter survival was associated with higher TCR diversity in tumors.

This sample's RNA came from whole unsorted tissue. Distant lung tissue was collected more than 3 cm away from the tumor edge. Three rounds of nested PCR, following a modified ARM-PCR protocol, produced the TCRbeta library. A single record per CDR3 protein comes from TCRdb applying MiXCR to the multiplex PCR reads. Here the sample spans about 110,000 distinct CDR3 sequences, about 63% being singletons. Worth noting for this clonotype: The antigen is undetermined. Sequence at one end of the junction differs from germline and may be a read error.

Germline CDR1 reads SQVTM; CDR2 reads ANQGSEA. The CDR3 is 15 residues long. The sequence was collected from a man aged 55 to 70 with non-small cell lung cancer. The sequenced material came from distant non-tumor lung tissue. This rearrangement joins TRBV29-1 to TRBJ2-1; no reliable D call. The CDR3 DNA is TGCAGCGTTGATGGTAGTCACCACTCCTACAATGAGAAGCTCTTC. It is translated as CSVDGSHHSYNEKLF.